This TCR beta chain was sequenced for a study of blood T cell repertoires in COVID-19 (dated by TCRdb to the early 2020s). Study-wide context: Samples from collaborators originated in the United States, Italy and Spain and spanned both the acute and convalescent phases of COVID-19. The material from the prospective study consisted of cDNA or gDNA derived from T cells, B-cell-depleted T cells, or PBMCs. Deeply sampled blood TCRbeta repertoires from subjects exposed to, actively infected with, or recovered from COVID-19 were included in the dataset. A freely available public database, intended as a resource for researchers studying the immune response to SARS-CoV-2, is where the repertoires were released. Samples came from the ongoing ImmuneRACE study (first 160 participants) plus 1,254 subjects from 6 global collaborators. Sample metadata almost always included a de-identified subject ID, COVID-19 status, age in years and sex. HLA class I and class II types, where available, came from metadata supplied by the sample provider rather than from assay-based typing. The full study reports these points: Clinical and demographic metadata were provided uncurated, with the amount varying by source and participant.

The immunoSEQ Assay, a bias-controlled multiplex PCR, was used to amplify TCRbeta CDR3 regions from genomic DNA. The source study handled its data this way. The number of nucleated cells in each sample was estimated by amplification of reference gene primers within the assay. To quantify the absolute abundance of each unique TCRbeta CDR3 rearrangement, sequence reads were collapsed and filtered. Productive Simpson clonality was computed per sample as the square root of Simpson's diversity index over productive rearrangements. This is the immuneACCESS table as TCRdb keeps it, with only in-frame sequences that have V and J called. A part of the clones is gone; compared with another copy, unresolved V genes explain less than half, and the rest is unexplained. The DNA was the basis for D and trimming; V, J and clone size are from that table. The sample contains approximately 170,000 clones, roughly 93% of them found a single time. Clones ranked in the top ten supply roughly 2% of the sample.

Spanning cysteine to phenylalanine, the CDR3 consists of 15 amino acids. The read is trimmed to its CDR3 DNA, 45 bases read in frame from base 1. Clipping removes 5 bases from V and 5 bases from J, with 3 as the unmatched junction base count. CDR1 is given as MNHEY and CDR2 as SVGEGT, both from the germline V gene. At one collaborating source in Seattle, patients were enrolled during active infection and were followed longitudinally through the course of disease. Whole blood was collected in K2EDTA tubes by collaborating institutions according to the institutions' own protocols. For TCRbeta analysis, collaborators shipped samples in one of three forms: frozen whole blood, isolated PBMCs, or DNA extracted from either of those sample types. This clone was counted once. Its antigen target is currently unknown. One base away there is no much larger clone; base qualities are not given.

This receptor chain uses TRBV6-2 or TRBV6-3 and TRBJ2-3; TRBD2 lines up with 14 middle nucleotides. This sequence originates from a woman in her sixties with COVID-19, enrolled during active disease. Sequenced material: peripheral blood. CDR3 protein: CASSRLAGGGDTQYF. The DNA is as follows: TGTGCCAGCAGTCGACTAGCGGGGGGGGGAGATACGCAGTATTTT.